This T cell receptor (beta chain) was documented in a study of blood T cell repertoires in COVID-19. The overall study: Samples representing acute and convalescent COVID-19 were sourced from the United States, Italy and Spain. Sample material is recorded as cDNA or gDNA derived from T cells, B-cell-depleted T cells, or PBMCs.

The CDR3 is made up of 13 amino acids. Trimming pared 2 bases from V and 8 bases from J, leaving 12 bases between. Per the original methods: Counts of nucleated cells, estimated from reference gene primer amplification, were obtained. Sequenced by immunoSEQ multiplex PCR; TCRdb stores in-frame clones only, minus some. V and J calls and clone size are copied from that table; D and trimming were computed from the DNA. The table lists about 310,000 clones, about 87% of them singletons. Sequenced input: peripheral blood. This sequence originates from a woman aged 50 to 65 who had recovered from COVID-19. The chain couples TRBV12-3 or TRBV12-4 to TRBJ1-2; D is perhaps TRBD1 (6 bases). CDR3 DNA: TGTGCCAGCAGTTTAACAGGGATGGGCGGCTACACCTTC. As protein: CASSLTGMGGYTF.